The clone carrying this T cell receptor beta chain has more than one count but fewer than ten. The antigen is undetermined. This sample is drawn from a study of cytomegalovirus exposure and HLA in healthy donors. Across the study: An analysis done earlier identified almost 120 million unique TCR beta sequences from about 179 million T cells. General observations from the study: Per a later analysis, about 17,000 TCR beta sequences showed association with HLA alleles at 0.05 false discovery rate. What TCR beta sequences reportedly achieved was accurate prediction of HLA-A and HLA-B alleles in most subjects.

In germline, CDR1 is PRHDT, CDR2 FYEKMQ (reference sequence). This CDR3 is 14 amino acids long. The primer mix had 60 Vbeta and 13 Jbeta primers. Generated by immunoSEQ multiplex PCR, the TCRdb table keeps only in-frame clones and is missing some. The sample records 100,000 to 150,000 clones, around 70% being singletons. This rearrangement joins TRBV13 to TRBJ2-5, with D possibly matching TRBD1 (6 bases). With the DNA end fitting TRBJ2-7 better, the J assignment may be wrong. The sample consisted of PBMCs. This TCR derives from an older woman in good health and CMV-seropositive. The DNA of the CDR3 is TGTGCCAGCAGCTTACCGGACAGTTTGAACGAGCAGTACTTC. Its translation is CASSLPDSLNEQYF.